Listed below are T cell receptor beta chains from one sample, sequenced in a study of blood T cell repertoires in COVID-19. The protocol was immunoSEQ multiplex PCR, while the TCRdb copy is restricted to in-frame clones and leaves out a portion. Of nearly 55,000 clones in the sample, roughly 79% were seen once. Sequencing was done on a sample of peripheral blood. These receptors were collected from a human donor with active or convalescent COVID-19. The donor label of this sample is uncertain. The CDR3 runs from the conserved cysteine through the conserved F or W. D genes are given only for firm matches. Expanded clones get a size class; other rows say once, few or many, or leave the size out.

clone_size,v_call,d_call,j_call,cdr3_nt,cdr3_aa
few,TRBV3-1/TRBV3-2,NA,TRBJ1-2,TGTGCCAGCAGCCAAGGCGCGACATGGCCTAACTATGGCTACACCTTC,CASSQGATWPNYGYTF
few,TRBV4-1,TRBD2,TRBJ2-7,TGCGCCAGCAGCTTGGGACTAGGGCTCTACGAGCAGTACTTC,CASSLGLGLYEQYF
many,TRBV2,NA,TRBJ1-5,TGTGCCAGCAGGGGGGGAGTTAGCAATCAGCCCCAGCATTTT,CASRGGVSNQPQHF
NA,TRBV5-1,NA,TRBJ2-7,TGCGCCAGCAGATTCCTCGTCGGGACAACCGCCTACGAGCAGTACTTC,CASRFLVGTTAYEQYF
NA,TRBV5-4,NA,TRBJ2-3,TGTGCCAGCAGCGCGGGACGAGGAGATACGCAGTATTTT,CASSAGRGDTQYF
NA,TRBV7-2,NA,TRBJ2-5,TGTGCCAGCAGCTTAACGTGGCGGGAGACCCAGTACTTC,CASSLTWRETQYF
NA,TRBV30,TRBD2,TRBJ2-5,TGTGCCTGGAGTGTAAGGCTAGCGGGAGGTATCGGGACCCAGTACTTC,CAWSVRLAGGIGTQYF
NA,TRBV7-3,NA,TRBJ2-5,TGTGCCAGCAGCGCAAACAGGGTTGGGGCAGAGACCCAGTACTTC,CASSANRVGAETQYF
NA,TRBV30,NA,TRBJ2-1,TGTGCCTGGAGTCCCCCCGGGACTCCCCTCAATGAGCAGTTCTTC,CAWSPPGTPLNEQFF
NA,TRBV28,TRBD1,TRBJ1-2,TGTGCCAGCGGGACCCGAGAGGGGGCCAGTGGCTACACCTTC,CASGTREGASGYTF
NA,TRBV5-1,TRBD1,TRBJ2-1,TGCGCCAGCAGCACGCCGGGACAGGGGGCAGGTGAGCAGTTCTTC,CASSTPGQGAGEQFF
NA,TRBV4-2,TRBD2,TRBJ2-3,TGTGCCAGCAGCCTCGGACTAGCGGGAGGGCTGGGCACAGATACGCAGTATTTT,CASSLGLAGGLGTDTQYF
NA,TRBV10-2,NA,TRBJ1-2,TGCGCCAGCTCTGACAGACCTAACTATGGCTACACCTTC,CASSDRPNYGYTF
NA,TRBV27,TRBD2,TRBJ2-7,TGTGCCAGCAGTTTCCGGACTAGCGGGAGTCGGGGCGAGCAGTACTTC,CASSFRTSGSRGEQYF
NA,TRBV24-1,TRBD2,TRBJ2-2,TGTGCCACCAGAATGGGACTAGGGGCCGGGGAGCTGTTTTTT,CATRMGLGAGELFF
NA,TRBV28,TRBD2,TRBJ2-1,TGTGCCACCACGAGACTAGCGGGCCCTGGAGATGAGCAGTTCTTC,CATTRLAGPGDEQFF
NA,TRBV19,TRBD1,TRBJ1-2,TGTGCCAGTAGCCCAACAGGGGCCTATGGCTACACCTTC,CASSPTGAYGYTF
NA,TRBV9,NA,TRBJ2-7,TGTGCCAGCAGCCTAGCGACTTCCTACGAGCAGTACTTC,CASSLATSYEQYF
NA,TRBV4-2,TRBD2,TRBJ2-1,TGTGCCAGCAGCCAAGATCTTGACGGGAGGTACAATGAGCAGTTCTTC,CASSQDLDGRYNEQFF
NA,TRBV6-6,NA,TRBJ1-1,TGTGCCAGCAGTCCCCGAGGCCCGGACACTGAAGCTTTCTTT,CASSPRGPDTEAFF
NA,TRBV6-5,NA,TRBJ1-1,TGTGCCAGCAGTTACTCGGGCCGAGCAACTGAAGCTTTCTTT,CASSYSGRATEAFF
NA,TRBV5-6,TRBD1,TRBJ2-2,TGTGCCAGCAGCTTGTACCCAGGGGGCGGCAGCGGGGAGCTGTTTTTT,CASSLYPGGGSGELFF
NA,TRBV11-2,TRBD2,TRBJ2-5,TGTGCCAGCAGCTTGCAACTAGCGGGAGGAGAGACCCAGTACTTC,CASSLQLAGGETQYF
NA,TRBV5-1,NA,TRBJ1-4,TGCGCCAGCAGCTTGGATCAGGAAAAACTGTTTTTT,CASSLDQEKLFF
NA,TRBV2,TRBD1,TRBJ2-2,TGTGCCAGCAGGTCGGGACAGGGTAACACCGGGGAGCTGTTTTTT,CASRSGQGNTGELFF
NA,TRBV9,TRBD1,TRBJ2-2,TGTGCCAGCAGCAAACGGACAGGGGAAAGGGGAAACACCGGGGAGCTGTTTTTT,CASSKRTGERGNTGELFF
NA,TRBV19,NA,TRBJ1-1,TGTGCCAGTAGTATACAGGGAGGAGCTTTCTTT,CASSIQGGAFF
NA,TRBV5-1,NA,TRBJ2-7,TGCGCCAGCAGCTTGGGTCTAGTTGGCGAGCAGTACTTC,CASSLGLVGEQYF
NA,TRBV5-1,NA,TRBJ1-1,TGCGCCAGCAGCTTCTTAACCGGCCGGACAAACACTGAAGCTTTCTTT,CASSFLTGRTNTEAFF
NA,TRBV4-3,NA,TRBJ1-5,TGCGCCAGCAGCCAAGACCGGGGCAATCAGCCCCAGCATTTT,CASSQDRGNQPQHF
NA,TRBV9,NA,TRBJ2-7,TGTGCCAGCAGCCAAAGCCAGGGCCCTCCCTACGAGCAGTACTTC,CASSQSQGPPYEQYF
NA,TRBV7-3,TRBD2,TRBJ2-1,TGTGCCAGCGGCTATGCTAGCGGCACCTACAATGAGCAGTTCTTC,CASGYASGTYNEQFF
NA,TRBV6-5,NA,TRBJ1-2,TGTGCCAGCAGTTACAGGGGTGTCCGCGATGGCTACACCTTC,CASSYRGVRDGYTF
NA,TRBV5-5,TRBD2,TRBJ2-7,TGTGCCAGCAGCTCGGAACTAGCGGGGATTTTCTACGAGCAGTACTTC,CASSSELAGIFYEQYF
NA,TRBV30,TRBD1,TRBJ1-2,TGTGCCTGGAGTCAGGGGGCGGCCCCCGGCTACACCTTC,CAWSQGAAPGYTF
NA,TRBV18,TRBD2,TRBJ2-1,TGTGCCAGCTCACCACCGTTAGGACTAGCGGTGAGGATCCATGAGCAGTTCTTC,CASSPPLGLAVRIHEQFF
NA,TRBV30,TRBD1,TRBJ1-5,TGTGCCTGGGAACAGGGGGGGAGCAATCAGCCCCAGCATTTT,CAWEQGGSNQPQHF
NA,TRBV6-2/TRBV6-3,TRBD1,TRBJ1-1,TGTGCCAGCAGTCCCCCTCAGGGGGGGAACACTGAAGCTTTCTTT,CASSPPQGGNTEAFF
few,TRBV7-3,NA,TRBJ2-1,TGTGCCAGCAGCCCCCCCGGGCTCGGCGGGAATGAGCAGTTCTTC,CASSPPGLGGNEQFF
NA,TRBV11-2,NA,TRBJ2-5,TGTGCCAGCAGCTTAGCGGGCAGGGACTCCGAGACCCAGTACTTC,CASSLAGRDSETQYF
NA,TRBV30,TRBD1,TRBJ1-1,TGTGCCTGGAGTTCGACAGGGACGATGAACACTGAAGCTTTCTTT,CAWSSTGTMNTEAFF
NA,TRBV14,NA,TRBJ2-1,TGTGCCAGCAGCCTCGGACTGGAGCAGTTCTTC,CASSLGLEQFF
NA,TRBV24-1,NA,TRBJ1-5,TGTGCCACCAGTGATCAACAGAGAAATCAGCCCCAGCATTTT,CATSDQQRNQPQHF
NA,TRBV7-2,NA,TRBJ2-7,TGTGCCAGCAGCTTACTAGCGCCGGGGGTCGAGCAGTACTTC,CASSLLAPGVEQYF
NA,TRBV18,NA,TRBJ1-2,TGTGCCAGCTCCCTATTTACCGGGTCCTCTTCGCGGGGCCGAACCTATGGCTACACCTTC,CASSLFTGSSSRGRTYGYTF
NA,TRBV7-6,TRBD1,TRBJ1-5,TGTGCCAGCAGCCTTACAGGGGATCAGCCCCAGCATTTT,CASSLTGDQPQHF
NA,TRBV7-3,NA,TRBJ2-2,TGTGCCAGCAGCTTAACTGGTACTAGTTTTAGTTCCGGGGAGCTGTTTTTT,CASSLTGTSFSSGELFF
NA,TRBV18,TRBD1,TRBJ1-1,TGTGCCAGCTCACCCGGGGCGGGACAGAGTGAAGCTTTCTTT,CASSPGAGQSEAFF
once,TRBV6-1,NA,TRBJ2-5,TGTGCCAGCAGTGATATAGGGAGAAAATGGGACTTC,CASSDIGRKWDF
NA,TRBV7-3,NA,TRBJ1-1,TGTGCCAGCAGCTACAACAGGGAGACTGAAGCTTTCTTT,CASSYNRETEAFF
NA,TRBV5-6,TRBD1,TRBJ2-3,TGTGCCAGCAGAAATACCGGGACAGGGTCAGATACGCAGTATTTT,CASRNTGTGSDTQYF
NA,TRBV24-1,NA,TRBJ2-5,TGTGCCACCGCGGGTCACCAAAAAGAGACCCAGTACTTC,CATAGHQKETQYF
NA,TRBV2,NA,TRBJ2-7,TGTGCCAGCAGTGCTTACTCCTACGAGCAGTACTTC,CASSAYSYEQYF
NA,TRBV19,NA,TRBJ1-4,TGTGCCAGTAGTACCTTCTTCGACAGATCGAATGAAAAACTGTTTTTT,CASSTFFDRSNEKLFF
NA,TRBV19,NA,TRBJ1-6,TGTGCCAGTAGGAACAGGGCTGAGTCCTATAATTCACCCCTCCACTTT,CASRNRAESYNSPLHF
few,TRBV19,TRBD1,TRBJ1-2,TGTGCCAGTACTGATCCAGGGGGTAACGACTATGGCTACACCTTC,CASTDPGGNDYGYTF